The 23 T cell receptor beta chains presented below share a single source sample, sequenced in a study of identical twins. Using its own MiXCR run on the 5' RACE reads, TCRdb lists one record per CDR3 protein. The profile shows around 100,000 distinct CDR3 sequences, 5.9% of them singletons. The material sequenced was memory T cells sorted from blood. These receptors all come from a woman aged 50 to 65 in good health.

This clonotype was counted at least ten times. This chain uses TRBV9 with TRBJ2-5; 7 bases are shared with TRBD1. CDR3 length: 14 residues. J was trimmed by 2 bases and V by 4 bases; bases with no gene match: 5. The germline V gene encodes CDR1 SGDLS and CDR2 YYNGEE. The CDR3 is CASSSSGGQETQYF. The CDR3 DNA is TGTGCCAGCAGCTCCTCAGGGGGACAAGAGACCCAGTACTTC.

This chain connects TRBV5-1 to TRBJ2-1; D tentatively reads TRBD1 or TRBD2 (5 bases each). The CDR3 consists of 12 residues. Germline CDR1 is SGHRS and CDR2 is YFSETQ. The ends were cut back, 2 bases at V and 10 bases at J, with 10 bases in the middle. The CDR3 DNA reads as TGCGCCAGCAGCTTAGGGACCCCGGAGCAGTTCTTC. Amino acids: CASSLGTPEQFF. The full variable domain, completed using reference TRBV5-1 and TRBJ2-1, is KAGVTQTPRYLIKTRGQQVTLSCSPISGHRSVSWYQQTPGQGLQFLFEYFSETQRNKGNFPGRFSGRQFSNSRSEMNVSTLELGDSALYLCASSLGTPEQFFGPGTRLTVL.

This clonotype was seen many times. The chain recombines TRBV20-1 with TRBJ1-6; D uncertain. The CDR3 extends over 13 amino acids. Looked up from germline, CDR1 is DFQATT and CDR2 is SNEGSKA (reference sequence). The ends were cut back, 5 bases at V and 9 bases at J, with 14 bases in the middle. CDR3 nucleotides: TGCAGTGCTCAGTTGGGGTTGACTTCACCCCTCCACTTT. Encoded protein: CSAQLGLTSPLHF.

In its sample, this clonotype was seen many times. V is TRBV29-1 and J is TRBJ2-7, with 7 bases fitting TRBD2. V was clipped by 4 bases and J by 4 bases; unmatched bases: 7. CDR1 and CDR2 from the germline V gene are SQVTM and ANQGSEA. CDR3 length: 13 amino acids. The CDR3 sequence is CSVVGTGLYEQYV. The CDR3 nucleotides read TGCAGCGTTGTTGGGACGGGACTATACGAGCAGTACGTC.

This clonotype was counted many times. The chain recombines TRBV7-9 with TRBJ1-2, with 7 positions matching TRBD1. V shed 5 bases and J 4 bases; nucleotides not matched to a gene: 19. The V gene's germline CDR1 is SEHNR and CDR2 FQNEAQ (reference sequence). The CDR3 length is 18 residues. The CDR3 bases are TGTGCCAGCAGCAGTAGGGGATCCCGGGACAGAGCCTTCTATGGCTACACCTTC. It specifies CASSSRGSRDRAFYGYTF.

In its sample, this clonotype was seen many times. The rearrangement links TRBV7-2 to TRBJ2-4, with a weak D call TRBD1 (5 bases). Trimming pared 5 bases from V and 3 bases from J, leaving 26 bases between. Germline CDR1 reads SGHTA; CDR2 reads FQGNSA. The CDR3 runs 19 residues. In DNA form, the CDR3 reads TGTGCCAGCAGCGTAAGGGCCAGGGTGGCGGAGACGGGCAAAAACATTCAGTACTTC. Translating gives CASSVRARVAETGKNIQYF.

In its sample, this clonotype was seen many times. This chain joins TRBV7-2 and TRBJ2-2, with 11 bases that match TRBD2. The trim removed 6 bases at V and 4 bases at J, leaving 7 bases unmatched. Germline V lookup: CDR1 SGHTA, CDR2 FQGNSA. The CDR3 runs to 16 residues. CDR3 bases: TGTGCCAGCAGTATAGCGGGAGGGCCAAGCACCGGGGAGCTGTTTTTT. Translated: CASSIAGGPSTGELFF.

The chain joins TRBV6-4 to TRBJ1-1, with a weak D call TRBD1 (6 bases). The CDR3 has 14 amino acids. Germline CDR1 MRHNA, CDR2 SNTAGT. V lost 8 bases, J lost 1 base, and 14 bases lay in between. The CDR3 sequence: CASPGAEENTEAFF. CDR3 bases: TGTGCCAGCCCGGGGGCGGAGGAGAACACTGAAGCTTTCTTT.

A remark on this clonotype: This may arise from a read error, as a much more abundant clone is one base away. This chain uses TRBV20-1 with TRBJ2-1, with D unresolved. CDR1 and CDR2 from the germline V gene are DFQATT and SNEGSKA (reference sequence). The CDR3 spans 15 residues. The CDR3, as DNA: TGCAGTGCTCCTGGAGCGTTTACCTCTTACAATGAGCGGTTCTTC. Translation: CSAPGAFTSYNERFF.

This clonotype occurred a few times. The chain has TRBV27 and TRBJ1-4; possible D gene TRBD1, 5 bases. CDR1 and CDR2 from the germline V gene are MNHEY and SMNVEV (reference sequence). This CDR3 spans 15 amino acids. V gave up 6 bases and J gave up 0 bases, with 11 bases separating them. The CDR3 sequence is CASRRGGATNEKLFF. The CDR3 region has the DNA TGTGCCAGCAGGCGGGGGGGTGCAACTAATGAAAAACTGTTTTTT.

This clonotype was found many times. The J gene is TRBJ2-6, the V gene TRBV5-6; no clear D gene. CDR1 is SGHDT and CDR2 is YYEEEE in the germline V gene. This CDR3 is built from 15 residues. The V and J ends lost 0 bases and 1 base respectively, with 5 bases between them. The CDR3 sequence: CASSLEASGANVLTF. CDR3 nucleotide sequence: TGTGCCAGCAGCTTGGAGGCTTCTGGGGCCAACGTCCTGACTTTC.

The table lists this clonotype with many counts. The rearrangement links TRBV5-1 to TRBJ2-3, with TRBD1 as a possible D gene (6 bases). Per germline, CDR1 SGHRS and CDR2 YFSETQ. Trimming shortened V by 4 bases and J by 1 base, and 13 bases separated the two germline ends. The CDR3 is made up of 15 amino acids. CDR3 protein: CASSISRGGTDTQYF. CDR3 nucleotides: TGCGCCAGCAGCATATCCAGGGGAGGCACAGATACGCAGTATTTT.

Many counts were recorded for this clonotype. The CDR3 loop is CASSHSQRGFGQPQHF. The CDR3 nucleotides read TGTGCCAGCAGCCATTCACAACGGGGCTTCGGTCAGCCCCAGCATTTT. The rearrangement joins TRBV3-1 to TRBJ1-5; a weak D match, TRBD1 (5 bases). The CDR3 is 16 residues long. Germline CDR1 and CDR2: LGHDT and YNNKEL (reference sequence). Trimming shortened V by 3 bases and J by 6 bases, and 18 bases separated the two germline ends.

This clonotype was observed many times. The rearrangement uses TRBV4-2 and TRBJ2-1, with D possibly matching TRBD1 (6 bases). Germline V gene data show CDR1 as LGHNA and CDR2 as YNFKEQ. This CDR3 comprises 15 residues. With 0 bases removed from V and 7 bases from J, the gap between germline ends came to 13 bases. The CDR3 loop is CASSQEQDSSNEQFF. CDR3 in DNA: TGTGCCAGCAGCCAAGAACAGGACAGTTCTAATGAGCAGTTCTTC.

The chain employs TRBV27 and TRBJ1-2, with D maybe TRBD1 (5 bases). CDR1 and CDR2 (germline): MNHEY, SMNVEV (reference sequence). The V end was cut by 8 bases, the J end by 7 bases, with 20 bases between. CDR3 length: 14 amino acids. The CDR3 here is CASGFTGTVGGYTF. The CDR3 region has the DNA TGTGCCAGCGGATTCACTGGGACGGTTGGTGGCTACACCTTC.

This clonotype has just a few counts. The chain recombines TRBV7-9 with TRBJ2-3, with TRBD2 matching over 10 bases. This CDR3 has 15 amino acids. After removal of 6 bases from V and 3 bases from J, the junction contained 6 bases not matched to a gene. CDR1 SEHNR and CDR2 FQNEAQ come from the germline V gene (reference sequence). The DNA for the CDR3 is TGTGCCAGCAGGCCCCCGGGACTAGCGACAGATACGCAGTATTTT. It translates to CASRPPGLATDTQYF.

This clonotype was detected ten times or more. J is TRBJ2-7 and V is TRBV10-3; possibly TRBD2 for D (6 bases). From germline, CDR1 is ENHRY and CDR2 SYGVKD. V lost 10 bases and J lost 0, with 16 bases in between. The CDR3 is 14 amino acids. CDR3 protein: CATGGNIPSYEQYF. The DNA for the CDR3 is TGTGCCACCGGCGGGAACATCCCCTCCTACGAGCAGTACTTC.

This clonotype was observed a handful of times. The rearrangement joins TRBV18 to TRBJ2-1; tentatively, D is TRBD1 (6 bases). This CDR3 comprises 14 residues. The germline gives CDR1 KGHSH, CDR2 LQKENI. V was clipped by 6 bases and J by 7 bases, with 16 bases between them. CDR3 region: CASSPARGNNEQFF. The CDR3 coding sequence is TGTGCCAGCTCCCCGGCTAGGGGGAATAATGAGCAGTTCTTC.

This clonotype showed up just a few times. The chain couples TRBV12-3 or TRBV12-4 to TRBJ2-2; D ambiguous. CDR3 length: 13 amino acids. Trimming shortened V by 10 bases and J by 1 base, and 10 bases separated the two germline ends. CDR3 sequence (DNA): TGTGCCATCATAGCCTGGAACACCGGGGAGCTGTTTTTT. It is translated as CAIIAWNTGELFF.

Many counts were recorded for this clonotype. The chain has TRBV5-1 and TRBJ1-1; TRBD1 might be the D (5 bases). The CDR3 contains 14 residues. Germline loops: CDR1 SGHRS, CDR2 YFSETQ. The V end lost 0 bases, the J end lost 1 base, and 7 bases lay between the germline ends. In DNA form, the CDR3 reads TGCGCCAGCAGCTTGGGGGGCCGGAACACTGAAGCTTTCTTT. Residues: CASSLGGRNTEAFF.

This clonotype showed up many times. V gene TRBV12-3 or TRBV12-4 combines with J gene TRBJ2-7; 7 bases match TRBD1. The CDR3 spans 14 residues. J gave up 0 bases and V 5 bases, and 4 bases lay outside the gene matches. CDR3 nucleotide sequence: TGTGCCAGCAGTCTAACAGGGGACTCCTACGAGCAGTACTTC. This translates into CASSLTGDSYEQYF.

In its sample, this clonotype was seen many times. The rearrangement links TRBV20-1 to TRBJ2-4, with D maybe TRBD2 (5 bases). Germline V lookup: CDR1 DFQATT, CDR2 SNEGSKA (reference sequence). V gave up 2 bases and J gave up 4 bases, with 18 bases separating them. The CDR3 is 16 amino acids. CDR3 loop: CSARIPGIGAKNIQYF. The CDR3 DNA follows: TGCAGTGCTAGAATACCGGGGATCGGAGCAAAAAACATTCAGTACTTC.

This clonotype was seen more than once but under ten times. This chain connects TRBV9 to TRBJ2-1, with 8 bases fitting TRBD2. Germline CDR1 reads SGDLS; CDR2 reads YYNGEE. CDR3 size: 13 residues. The V gene end was trimmed by 6 bases and the J gene end by 7 bases; junction bases not matched to a gene: 6. CDR3 sequence: CASMGGRNNEQFF. In nucleotides, the CDR3 is TGTGCCAGCATGGGCGGGAGGAATAATGAGCAGTTCTTC.